This paragraph reports one T cell receptor beta chain. The antigen is not known. This record belongs to a study of beta chain features in type 1 diabetes. CDR3 length: 16 residues. CDR1 is SGDLS and CDR2 is YYNGEE in the germline V gene. V trimming: 4 bases; J trimming: 1 base; junction bases outside the gene matches: 5. Overall study findings and caveats: Unsettled here was the matter of whether HLA type influences TCRB rearrangement.

Investigators reverse transcribed all isolated RNA, so they sequenced expressed TCRB transcripts. Measured with immunoSEQ multiplex PCR; TCRdb has only the in-frame clones, and not every one. The sample includes around 300,000 clones, under 8.5% seen only once; the top ten take 1%. The chain has TRBV9 and TRBJ2-2, with TRBD2 matching over 9 bases. Sequencing was performed on central memory CD4+ T cells from blood. This TCR was recovered from a young woman in good health. In DNA, the CDR3 is TGTGCCAGCAGCTTCCAAGCGGGGGGGAACACCGGGGAGCTGTTTTTT. Amino acids: CASSFQAGGNTGELFF.